The entry below describes one T cell receptor beta chain. The antigen is unknown. cDNA synthesis used the whole RNA isolate, giving expressed TCRB sequences. Measured with immunoSEQ multiplex PCR; TCRdb has only the in-frame clones, and not every one. Of 300,000 or so clones in the sample, 13% to 15% are singletons; the top ten hold about 0.015%. The entry originates in a study of beta chain features in type 1 diabetes. Study details: Regarding age, gender and cell yields, patients proved similar to healthy donors.

Whole-study findings and limits: Naive, central memory and Treg TCRB repertoires seemed to resemble each other more closely in patients than they did in healthy donors. For Type 1 diabetes patients, all four CD4+ subsets carried TCRB CDR3s that were moderately but significantly shorter.

A CD45RO/CCR7/CD25/CD127/CD95/CD27 panel sorted naive, central memory, regulatory and stem cell-like memory CD4+ cells. The germline V gene has CDR1 SNHLY and CDR2 FYNNEI. CDR3 length equals 14 residues. Losses at the gene ends were 4 bases for V and 4 bases for J; bases not matched to a gene: 4. The rearrangement uses TRBV2 and TRBJ2-3; 8 bases agree with TRBD1. The specimen was naive CD4+ T cells from blood. This sequence originates from a man aged 30 to 39 with type 1 diabetes. CDR3 DNA: TGTGCCAGCAGTGGGCCGGACAGGGCAGATACGCAGTATTTT. It encodes CASSGPDRADTQYF.